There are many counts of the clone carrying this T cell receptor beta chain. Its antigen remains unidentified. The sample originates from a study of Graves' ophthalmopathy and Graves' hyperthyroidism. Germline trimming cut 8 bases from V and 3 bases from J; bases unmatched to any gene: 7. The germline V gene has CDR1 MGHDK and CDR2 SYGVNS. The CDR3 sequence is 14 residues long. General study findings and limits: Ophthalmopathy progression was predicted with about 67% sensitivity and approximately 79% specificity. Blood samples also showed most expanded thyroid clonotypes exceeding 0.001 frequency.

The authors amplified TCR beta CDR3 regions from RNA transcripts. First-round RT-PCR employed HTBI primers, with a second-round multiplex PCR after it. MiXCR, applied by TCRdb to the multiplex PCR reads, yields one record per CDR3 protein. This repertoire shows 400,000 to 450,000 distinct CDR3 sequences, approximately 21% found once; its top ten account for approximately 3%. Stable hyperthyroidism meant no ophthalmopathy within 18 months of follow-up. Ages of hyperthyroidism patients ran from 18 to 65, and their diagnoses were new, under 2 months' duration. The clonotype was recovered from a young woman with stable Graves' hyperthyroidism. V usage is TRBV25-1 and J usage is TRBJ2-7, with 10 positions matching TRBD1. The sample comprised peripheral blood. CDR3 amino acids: CASLGTGDLYEQYF. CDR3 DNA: TGTGCCAGCCTAGGGACAGGGGACCTCTACGAGCAGTACTTC.